These 15 T cell receptor beta chains were all obtained from the same sample, sequenced in a study of T cells after yellow fever vaccination. TCRdb ran MiXCR on the 5' RACE reads and lists one entry per CDR3 protein. The table shows some 420,000 distinct CDR3 sequences, with around 20% occurring only once. The source material was PBMCs, sampled before the yellow fever booster vaccination. The receptors derive from a man between 18 and 29 years old who received the YFV17D yellow fever vaccine.

CDR3 DNA: TGCGCCAGCAGAATCGGGACATCGAATTCACCCCTCCACTTT. This sequence encodes CASRIGTSNSPLHF. V is TRBV4-3 and J is TRBJ1-6; maybe TRBD1 (6 bases). Trimming pared 6 bases from V and 7 bases from J, leaving 13 bases between. Germline loops: CDR1 LGHNA, CDR2 YSLEER. The CDR3 is made up of 14 amino acids.

This clonotype has just a few counts. This sequence joins TRBV7-9 and TRBJ2-5; either TRBD1 or TRBD2 may fit D (5 bases each). Trimming pared 11 bases from V and 9 bases from J, leaving 13 bases between. The CDR3 is 10 residues long. The germline V gene encodes CDR1 SEHNR and CDR2 FQNEAQ (reference sequence). CDR3 coding DNA: TGTGCCGGGGACGATACGGCCCAGTACTTC. As protein: CAGDDTAQYF.

The rearrangement joins TRBV7-9 to TRBJ2-7; 10 positions agree with TRBD1. V dropped 8 bases and J dropped 5; count of bases not matched to a gene: 6. This CDR3 has 13 amino acids. Germline V CDR1 and CDR2: SEHNR, FQNEAQ (reference sequence). The CDR3 reads CASQRQGADEQYF. As DNA, the CDR3 is TGTGCCAGCCAGAGACAGGGGGCAGACGAGCAGTACTTC.

This sequence joins TRBV28 and TRBJ1-5; D gene uncertain. The CDR3 spans 14 residues. The V end lost 2 bases, the J end lost 8 bases, and 13 bases lay between the germline ends. Germline CDR1 MDHEN, CDR2 SYDVKM. CDR3 loop: CASSLRRLGEPQHF. CDR3 nucleotide sequence: TGTGCCAGCAGTTTAAGGCGGCTCGGGGAGCCCCAGCATTTT.

The J gene is TRBJ1-6, the V gene TRBV6-2 or TRBV6-3; D is perhaps TRBD1 (6 bases). The length of the CDR3 is 16 residues. V was shortened by 6 bases and J by 7 bases, with 19 bases between the two germline ends. CDR1 is MNHEY and CDR2 is SVGEGT in the germline V gene. CDR3 sequence reads: CASSPTGRNPNSPLHF. In DNA, the CDR3 is TGTGCCAGCAGCCCGACAGGACGAAACCCAAATTCACCCCTCCACTTT.

This clonotype was recorded a few times. The chain combines TRBV28 with TRBJ1-4; TRBD1 might be the D (6 bases). The CDR3 runs to 13 residues. From germline, CDR1 is MDHEN and CDR2 SYDVKM. Trimming removed 8 bases from V and 7 bases from J, with 14 bases in between. CDR3 amino acids: CASGGGRTEKLFF. The CDR3 bases are TGTGCCAGCGGAGGGGGGAGGACTGAAAAACTGTTTTTT.

The chain recombines TRBV4-3 with TRBJ2-7, with D maybe TRBD1 (5 bases). V was cut by 1 base and J by 3 bases, with 13 bases left in between. This CDR3 has 15 amino acids. Germline V lookup: CDR1 LGHNA, CDR2 YSLEER. CDR3 in amino acids: CASSQVGAGNYEQYF. The DNA for the CDR3 is TGCGCCAGCAGCCAAGTTGGGGCTGGGAACTACGAGCAGTACTTC.

V gene TRBV29-1 combines with J gene TRBJ2-1; the D call may be TRBD1 or TRBD2 (6 bases each). The CDR3 extends over 14 amino acids. The V end lost 4 bases, the J end lost 7 bases, and 17 bases lay between the germline ends. CDR1 is SQVTM, CDR2 ANQGSEA, per germline. DNA for the CDR3: TGCAGCGTTGTACTAGCACTAGGGGGGAATGAGCAGTTCTTC. Translation: CSVVLALGGNEQFF.

This clonotype occurred many times. This chain joins TRBV6-5 and TRBJ1-5; perhaps TRBD1 as D (6 bases). Trimming pared 6 bases from V and 6 bases from J, leaving 12 bases between. The CDR3 has 13 residues. Germline V gene lookup returns CDR1 MNHEY and CDR2 SVGAGI. CDR3 nucleotides: TGTGCCAGCAGCGAAGGGGGTGTTCAGCCCCAGCATTTT. It is translated as CASSEGGVQPQHF.

This chain connects TRBV5-1 to TRBJ1-1, with 8 bases matching TRBD1. The CDR3 is 13 amino acids. Trimming cost V 5 bases and J 3 bases; bases outside gene matches: 3. Germline lookup yields CDR1 SGHRS and CDR2 YFSETQ. The CDR3, as DNA: TGCGCCAGCAGGTTGACAGGGGACACTGAAGCTTTCTTT. It yields the protein CASRLTGDTEAFF. Full variable domain (rest looked up from reference TRBV5-1 and TRBJ1-1): KAGVTQTPRYLIKTRGQQVTLSCSPISGHRSVSWYQQTPGQGLQFLFEYFSETQRNKGNFPGRFSGRQFSNSRSEMNVSTLELGDSALYLCASRLTGDTEAFFGQGTRLTVV.

This clonotype has at least ten counts. The CDR3 region is CASSQEGQGVTTDTQYF. In DNA, the CDR3 is TGCGCCAGCAGCCAAGAGGGACAGGGGGTGACGACAGATACGCAGTATTTT. The V gene is TRBV4-3, the J gene TRBJ2-3; 11 bases are a match to TRBD1. CDR3 size: 17 residues. CDR1 and CDR2 (germline): LGHNA, YSLEER. Trimming took 0 bases from V and 3 from J; bases not matched to a gene: 5.

This clonotype came up a few times. The genes are TRBV7-9 and TRBJ2-1; D could derive from TRBD1 or TRBD2 (5 bases each). This CDR3 contains 14 residues. CDR1 and CDR2 from the germline V gene are SEHNR and FQNEAQ (reference sequence). V was trimmed by 1 base and J by 7 bases, leaving 11 bases between them. The CDR3 DNA reads as TGTGCCAGCAGCTTAGGTTCCGGGGCGAATGAGCAGTTCTTC. Translated: CASSLGSGANEQFF.

This clonotype was counted only a few times. V is TRBV4-3 and J is TRBJ2-1; 12 bases are shared with TRBD2. This CDR3 region has 17 residues. Per the germline V gene, CDR1 is LGHNA and CDR2 is YSLEER. Unmatched junction bases numbered 3, after V lost 3 bases and J lost 0 bases. The CDR3 region is CASSQRTSGASYNEQFF. DNA of the CDR3: TGCGCCAGCAGCCAGCGGACTAGCGGGGCCTCCTACAATGAGCAGTTCTTC.

V and J are TRBV7-2 and TRBJ1-4; no definite D call. The CDR3 has 15 residues. Germline CDR1 reads SGHTA; CDR2 reads FQGNSA. Trimming took 0 bases from V and 6 from J, leaving 11 bases between them. CDR3: CASSLAHMKDEKLFF. CDR3 nucleotide sequence: TGTGCCAGCAGCTTAGCGCACATGAAGGATGAAAAACTGTTTTTT.

The V and J genes are TRBV5-1 and TRBJ1-1; D unclear. CDR1 is SGHRS and CDR2 is YFSETQ in the germline V gene. The CDR3 contains 12 residues. Trimming removed 0 bases from V and 8 bases from J, with 8 bases in between. The CDR3 sequence: CASSLAFDEAFF. The DNA of the CDR3 is TGCGCCAGCAGCTTGGCCTTTGACGAAGCTTTCTTT.